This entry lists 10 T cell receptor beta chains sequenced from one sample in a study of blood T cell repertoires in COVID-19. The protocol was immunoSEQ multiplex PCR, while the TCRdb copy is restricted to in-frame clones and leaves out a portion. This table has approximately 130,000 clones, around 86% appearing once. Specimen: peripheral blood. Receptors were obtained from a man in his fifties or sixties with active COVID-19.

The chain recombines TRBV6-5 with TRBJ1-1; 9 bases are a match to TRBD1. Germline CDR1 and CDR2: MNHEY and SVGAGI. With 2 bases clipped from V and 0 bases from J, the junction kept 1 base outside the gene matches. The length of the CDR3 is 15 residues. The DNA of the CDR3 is TGTGCCAGCAGTTACGGGACAGGGCTGAACACTGAAGCTTTCTTT. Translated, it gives CASSYGTGLNTEAFF.

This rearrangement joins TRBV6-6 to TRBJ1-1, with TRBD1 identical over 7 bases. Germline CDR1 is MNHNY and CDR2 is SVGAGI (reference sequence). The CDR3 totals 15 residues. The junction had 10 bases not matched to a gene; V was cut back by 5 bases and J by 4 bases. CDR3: CASSPQTGTGTEAFF. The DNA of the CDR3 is TGTGCCAGCAGTCCTCAGACAGGGACCGGCACTGAAGCTTTCTTT.

CDR3 sequence: CASSPSFDRGWGIYF. For the CDR3, the DNA is TGTGCCAGCAGCCCTAGCTTCGACAGGGGATGGGGCATATATTTT. The J gene is TRBJ1-3, the V gene TRBV7-2; 8 positions agree with TRBD1. The CDR3 consists of 15 residues. In germline, CDR1 is SGHTA, CDR2 FQGNSA. Trimming took 5 bases from V and 12 from J; bases not matched to a gene: 15.

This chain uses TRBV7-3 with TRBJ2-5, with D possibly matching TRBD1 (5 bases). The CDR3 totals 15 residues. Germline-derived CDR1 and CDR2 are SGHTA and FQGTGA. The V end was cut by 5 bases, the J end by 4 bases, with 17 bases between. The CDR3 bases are TGTGCCAGCAGCACTCATCAGGGTATCGGAGAGACCCAGTACTTC. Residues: CASSTHQGIGETQYF.

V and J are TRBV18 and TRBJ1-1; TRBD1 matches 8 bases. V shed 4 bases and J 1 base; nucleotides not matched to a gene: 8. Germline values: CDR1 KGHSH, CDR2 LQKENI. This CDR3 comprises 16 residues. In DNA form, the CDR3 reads TGTGCCAGCTCACGAAGGTCGGACAGGGAGAACACTGAAGCTTTCTTT. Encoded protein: CASSRRSDRENTEAFF. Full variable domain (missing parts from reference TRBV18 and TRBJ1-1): NAGVMQNPRHLVRRRGQEARLRCSPMKGHSHVYWYRQLPEEGLKFMVYLQKENIIDESGMPKERFSAEFPKEGPSILRIQQVVRGDSAAYFCASSRRSDRENTEAFFGQGTRLTVV.

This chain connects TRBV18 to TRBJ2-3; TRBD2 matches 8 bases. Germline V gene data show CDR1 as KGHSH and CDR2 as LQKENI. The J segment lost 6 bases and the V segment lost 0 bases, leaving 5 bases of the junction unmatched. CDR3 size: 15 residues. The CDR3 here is CASSPPSSGVDTQYF. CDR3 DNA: TGTGCCAGCTCACCACCGAGTAGCGGGGTTGATACGCAGTATTTT.

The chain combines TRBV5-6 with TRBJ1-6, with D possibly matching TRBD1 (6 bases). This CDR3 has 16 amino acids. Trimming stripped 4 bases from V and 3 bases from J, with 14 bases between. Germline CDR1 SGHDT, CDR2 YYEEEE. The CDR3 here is CASSPGGGGYNSPLHF. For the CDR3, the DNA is TGTGCCAGCAGCCCCGGGGGCGGGGGCTATAATTCACCCCTCCACTTT.

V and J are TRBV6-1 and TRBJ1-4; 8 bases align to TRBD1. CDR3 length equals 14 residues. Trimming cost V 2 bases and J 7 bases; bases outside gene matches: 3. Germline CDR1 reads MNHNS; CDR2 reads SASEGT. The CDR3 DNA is TGTGCCAGCAGTGAACAGGGGGCCAGTGAAAAACTGTTTTTT. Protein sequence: CASSEQGASEKLFF.

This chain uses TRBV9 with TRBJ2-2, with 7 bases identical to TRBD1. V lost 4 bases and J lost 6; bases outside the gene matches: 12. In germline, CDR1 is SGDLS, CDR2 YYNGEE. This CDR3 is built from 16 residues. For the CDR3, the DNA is TGTGCCAGCAGCCCTCGAGTAGGGCAGGGGGCCGGGGAGCTGTTTTTT. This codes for CASSPRVGQGAGELFF.

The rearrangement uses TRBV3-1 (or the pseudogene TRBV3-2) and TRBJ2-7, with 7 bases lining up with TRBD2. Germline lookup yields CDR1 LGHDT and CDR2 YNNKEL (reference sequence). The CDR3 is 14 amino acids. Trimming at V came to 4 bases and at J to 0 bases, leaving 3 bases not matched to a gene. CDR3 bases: TGTGCCAGCAGCCCGTCTAGCGGCTCCTACGAGCAGTACTTC. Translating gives CASSPSSGSYEQYF.